The 5 T cell receptor beta chains presented below share a single source sample, sequenced in a study of response to subunit inactivated influenza vaccine. TCRdb analysed the RT-PCR reads with MiXCR anew, one entry per CDR3 protein. This sample has 700,000 to 900,000 distinct CDR3 sequences, with around 21% found just once. The sample consisted of PBMCs from blood, taken 4 to 6 days after vaccination. All receptors derive from a man in his fifties or sixties who received an inactivated influenza vaccine.

The chain links TRBV6-1 to TRBJ1-4; tentative D call: TRBD1 (5 bases). This CDR3 region has 17 residues. Germline assignment: CDR1 MNHNS and CDR2 SASEGT. V was cut by 8 bases and J by 0 bases, with 19 bases left in between. For the CDR3, the DNA is TGTGCCAGCTGGGATGGGGGGAGGAGGACAACTAATGAAAAACTGTTTTTT. It encodes CASWDGGRRTTNEKLFF.

This clonotype was picked up a small number of times. The chain couples TRBV30 to TRBJ1-1; D is unresolved. The CDR3 covers 15 residues. The germline CDR1 and CDR2 sequences are GTSNPN and SVGIG (reference sequence). V lost 0 bases and J 1 base, leaving 12 bases between the germline ends. CDR3 region: CAWSVHSDGNTEAFF. In DNA form, the CDR3 reads TGTGCCTGGAGTGTACACTCGGACGGGAACACTGAAGCTTTCTTT.

This clonotype was counted at least ten times. V gene TRBV29-1 combines with J gene TRBJ2-2; 10 nucleotides align to TRBD1. V shed 7 bases, J shed 3 bases, and the junction held 2 bases outside the gene matches. The CDR3 totals 13 residues. The V gene's germline CDR1 is SQVTM and CDR2 ANQGSEA. CDR3 sequence reads: CSGGTGDTGELFF. DNA of the CDR3: TGCAGCGGTGGGACAGGGGACACCGGGGAGCTGTTTTTT.

This clonotype has only a few counts. V and J are TRBV19 and TRBJ2-2, with a tentative D call TRBD2 (6 bases). The CDR3 is 13 amino acids. Germline assignment: CDR1 LNHDA and CDR2 SQIVND (reference sequence). Trimming cost V 3 bases and J 6 bases, with 8 bases left between them. The CDR3 nucleotides read TGTGCCAGTAGTATCCGCGGGGCCGGGGAGCTGTTTTTT. It is translated as CASSIRGAGELFF.

The rearrangement links TRBV3-1 to TRBJ2-5, with D possibly matching TRBD1 (5 bases). This CDR3 contains 19 residues. Germline V gives CDR1 LGHDT, CDR2 YNNKEL (reference sequence). V lost 8 bases to trimming and J lost 5 bases, with 33 bases between them. The CDR3 DNA follows: TGTGCCAGCTCTAGGGGCGGAGAAGGGGAAGGAAAAGCCAAGGAGACCCAGTACTTC. Residues: CASSRGGEGEGKAKETQYF.